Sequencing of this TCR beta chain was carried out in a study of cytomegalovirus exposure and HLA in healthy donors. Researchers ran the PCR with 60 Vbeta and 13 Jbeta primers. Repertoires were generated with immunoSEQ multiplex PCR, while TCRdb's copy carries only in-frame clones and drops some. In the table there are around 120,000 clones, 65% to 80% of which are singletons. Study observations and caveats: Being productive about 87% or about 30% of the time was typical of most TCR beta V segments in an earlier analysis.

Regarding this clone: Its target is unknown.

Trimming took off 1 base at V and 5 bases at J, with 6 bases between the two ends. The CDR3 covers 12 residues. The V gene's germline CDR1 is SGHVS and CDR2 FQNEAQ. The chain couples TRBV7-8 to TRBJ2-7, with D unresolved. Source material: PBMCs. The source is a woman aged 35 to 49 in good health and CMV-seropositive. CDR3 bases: TGTGCCAGCAGCTTAGGAGGCGACGAGCAGTACTTC. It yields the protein CASSLGGDEQYF.